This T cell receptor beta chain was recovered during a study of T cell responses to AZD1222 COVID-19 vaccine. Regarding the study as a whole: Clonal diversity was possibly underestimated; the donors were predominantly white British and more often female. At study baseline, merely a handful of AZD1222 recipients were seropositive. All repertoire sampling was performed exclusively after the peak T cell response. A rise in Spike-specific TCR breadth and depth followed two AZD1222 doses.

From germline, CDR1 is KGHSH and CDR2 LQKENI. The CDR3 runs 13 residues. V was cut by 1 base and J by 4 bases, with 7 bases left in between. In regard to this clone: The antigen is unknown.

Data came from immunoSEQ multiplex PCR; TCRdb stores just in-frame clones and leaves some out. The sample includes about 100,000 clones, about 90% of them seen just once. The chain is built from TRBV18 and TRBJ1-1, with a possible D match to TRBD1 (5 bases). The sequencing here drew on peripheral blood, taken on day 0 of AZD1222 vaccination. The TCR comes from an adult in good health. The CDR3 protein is CASSPRDPTEAFF. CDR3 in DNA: TGTGCCAGCTCACCACGGGACCCCACTGAAGCTTTCTTT.